This passage covers 23 T cell receptor beta chains from one sample sequenced in a study of prognosis after radiotherapy for stage I lung cancer. The genomic DNA TCR beta CDR3 region underwent two rounds of multiplex PCR. Primers specific to each TRBV and TRBJ gene drove first-round PCR. TCRdb redid the calling of the multiplex PCR reads with MiXCR, one entry per CDR3 protein. The data show roughly 32,000 distinct CDR3 sequences, 42% seen once. Source: PBMCs, taken before or after stereotactic body radiation therapy (not recorded which). These TCRs come from a donor aged 50 or older with non-small cell lung cancer.

This clonotype was recorded at least ten times. The chain recombines TRBV18 with TRBJ2-1; D gene unclear. The ends were cut back, 2 bases at V and 1 base at J, with 9 bases in the middle. This CDR3 is built from 15 residues. Germline values: CDR1 KGHSH, CDR2 LQKENI. CDR3 nucleotides: TGTGCCAGCTCACCAAGGGCTGGTTCCTACAATGAGCAGTTCTTC. This gives the protein CASSPRAGSYNEQFF.

The V and J genes are TRBV19 and TRBJ1-5; D remains ambiguous. Germline CDR1 and CDR2: LNHDA and SQIVND (reference sequence). CDR3 length: 14 residues. Between the trimmed V and J ends, which lost 9 bases and 1 base, there was a span of 13 bases. The CDR3 DNA follows: TGTGCCAGCCTTGTGGGAGGGAGCAATCAGCCCCAGCATTTT. As protein: CASLVGGSNQPQHF. Together with reference TRBV19 and TRBJ1-5, the CDR3 gives the full variable domain: DGGITQSPKYLFRKEGQNVTLSCEQNLNHDAMYWYRQDPGQGLRLIYYSQIVNDFQKGDIAEGYSVSREKKESFPLTVTSAQKNPTAFYLCASLVGGSNQPQHFGDGTRLSIL.

In its sample, this clonotype was seen many times. V and J are TRBV27 and TRBJ1-2; D is ambiguous. The CDR3 is 15 amino acids. From germline, CDR1 is MNHEY and CDR2 SMNVEV (reference sequence). Trimming removed 2 bases at V and 4 bases at J, with 14 bases between. This CDR3 reads CASSLKGIRGYGYTF. The DNA of the CDR3 is TGTGCCAGCAGTTTAAAAGGGATACGGGGCTATGGCTACACCTTC.

On this clonotype: Sequence at one end of the junction differs from germline and may be a read error. The chain recombines TRBV27 with TRBJ2-1; 7 bases are a match to TRBD2. The CDR3 sequence is 14 residues long. Germline V gene sequence: CDR1 MNHEY, CDR2 SMNVEV (reference sequence). In DNA, the CDR3 is TGTGCCAGCAGTCATGGGGGGGGTTACAATGAGCATTTCTTC. It translates to CASSHGGGYNEHFF.

As concerns this clonotype: With only one base between it and a far larger clone, this is likely a read error. This chain joins TRBV6-2 or TRBV6-3 and TRBJ2-2; 8 bases match TRBD1. Germline CDR1 is MNHEY and CDR2 is SVGEGT. Trimming took 6 bases from V and 10 from J; bases not matched to a gene: 13. The CDR3 is 15 amino acids. The CDR3 nucleotides are TGTGCCAGCAGGGACGAGACAGGGGATTCTGTGGAGCTGTTTTTT. This sequence encodes CASRDETGDSVELFF.

For this clonotype: Being one base from a much bigger clone, this may be a read error. The genes are TRBV7-9 and TRBJ1-1; no reliable D call. The CDR3 is made up of 13 amino acids. Per the germline V gene, CDR1 is SEHNR and CDR2 is FQNEAQ (reference sequence). Trimming removed 2 bases from V and 6 bases from J, with 10 bases in between. The CDR3 loop is CASSLNPGSEAFF. The CDR3 nucleotides read TGTGCCAGCAGCTTAAACCCGGGGTCTGAAGCTTTCTTT.

By share, this clonotype counts as medium-sized. This chain uses TRBV6-1 with TRBJ2-1, with D possibly matching TRBD2 (7 bases). Per germline, CDR1 MNHNS and CDR2 SASEGT. CDR3 length equals 17 residues. The ends were cut back, 7 bases at V and 8 bases at J, with 27 bases in the middle. Here the CDR3 reads CASTPGQGGGGGDEQFF. As DNA, the CDR3 is TGTGCCAGCACCCCTGGGCAGGGAGGGGGGGGAGGGGATGAGCAGTTCTTC.

Details on this clonotype: This may arise from a read error, as a much more abundant clone is one base away. This chain uses TRBV5-5 with TRBJ2-5; D may be TRBD2 (5 bases). The CDR3 totals 14 residues. Germline V lookup: CDR1 SGHKS, CDR2 YYEKEE (reference sequence). Trimming shortened V by 4 bases and J by 5 bases, and 15 bases separated the two germline ends. The CDR3 sequence is CASSPSPRAETQYF. The CDR3 DNA is TGTGCCAGCAGCCCGTCCCCGAGGGCCGAGACCCAGTACTTC.

This clonotype is medium-sized by share. The chain couples TRBV6-2 or TRBV6-3 to TRBJ2-6; D unresolved. From germline, CDR1 is MNHEY and CDR2 SVGEGT. This CDR3 region has 15 residues. V was cut by 2 bases and J by 2 bases, with 7 bases left in between. The CDR3 loop reads CASSYDVTGANVLTF. CDR3 nucleotide sequence: TGTGCCAGCAGTTACGATGTTACTGGGGCCAACGTCCTGACTTTC.

This clonotype occurred many times. The CDR3 loop is CASSSTGGTDTQYF. In DNA, the CDR3 is TGCGCCAGCAGCTCGACAGGGGGCACAGATACGCAGTATTTT. This chain connects TRBV5-1 to TRBJ2-3; 8 nucleotides line up with TRBD1. CDR1 is SGHRS, CDR2 YFSETQ, per germline. The CDR3 runs to 14 residues. Trimming took 3 bases from V and 1 from J; bases not matched to a gene: 1.

The rearrangement links TRBV6-5 to TRBJ1-1, with D possibly TRBD1 on 5 matching bases. CDR1 is MNHEY and CDR2 is SVGAGI in the germline V gene. V lost 2 bases and J lost 1, with 14 bases in between. This CDR3 has 16 amino acids. CDR3 loop: CASSYHRTLQNTEAFF. CDR3 nucleotides: TGTGCCAGCAGTTACCACAGGACCCTGCAGAACACTGAAGCTTTCTTT.

This clonotype was seen many times. The chain is built from TRBV18 and TRBJ2-5; a weak D match, TRBD1 (5 bases). The CDR3 has 15 amino acids. CDR1 is KGHSH and CDR2 is LQKENI in the germline V gene. V dropped 6 bases and J dropped 7 bases, with 21 bases sitting between them. DNA for the CDR3: TGTGCCAGCTCTATAGGGGCGTCCACGCAGGGGACCCAGTACTTC. Its translation: CASSIGASTQGTQYF.

This clonotype was seen repeatedly, ten times or more. The chain employs TRBV19 and TRBJ2-3; D is uncertain. The CDR3 is 14 residues long. Germline V gene sequence: CDR1 LNHDA, CDR2 SQIVND (reference sequence). Trimming cost V 6 bases and J 2 bases, with 12 bases left between them. This CDR3 reads CASRVGGPTDTQYF. In DNA form, the CDR3 reads TGTGCCAGTAGGGTTGGCGGCCCCACAGATACGCAGTATTTT.

This clonotype was counted at least ten times. This sequence joins TRBV19 and TRBJ1-2, with 8 bases lining up with TRBD1. This CDR3 contains 15 residues. V lost 1 base to trimming and J lost 3 bases; unmatched junction nucleotides: 4. Germline-derived CDR1 and CDR2 are LNHDA and SQIVND (reference sequence). CDR3 DNA sequence: TGTGCCAGTAGTATAGCCCCGACAGGGGACTATGGCTACACCTTC. Protein: CASSIAPTGDYGYTF.

The rearrangement links TRBV19 to TRBJ2-2, with D hard to call. V was trimmed by 3 bases and J by 3 bases, leaving 14 bases between them. This CDR3 has 16 residues. Germline loops: CDR1 LNHDA, CDR2 SQIVND (reference sequence). CDR3 coding DNA: TGTGCCAGTAGTATCACGGCCGGAACGGACACCGGGGAGCTGTTTTTT. Protein: CASSITAGTDTGELFF.

Details on this clonotype: A far larger clone is a single base away, which makes a read error likely. The V call is TRBV6-9, the J call TRBJ1-2; D is possibly TRBD1 (5 bases). The CDR3 totals 13 residues. In germline, CDR1 is MNHGY, CDR2 SVAAGI. With 5 bases removed from V and 2 bases from J, the gap between germline ends came to 9 bases. The CDR3 sequence: CASSVDINYGYTF. The CDR3 coding sequence is TGTGCCAGCAGTGTGGACATAAACTATGGCTACACCTTC.

The chain couples TRBV7-8 to TRBJ2-7; D is perhaps TRBD1 (6 bases). The ends were cut back, 0 bases at V and 3 bases at J, with 21 bases in the middle. The CDR3 has 18 residues. Germline V gene lookup returns CDR1 SGHVS and CDR2 FQNEAQ. The CDR3 DNA reads TGTGCCAGCAGCTTAGCCGGGACACTAAGGTTGAGAGGCTACGAGCAGTACTTC. Its protein product is CASSLAGTLRLRGYEQYF.

This clonotype showed up many times. The rearrangement joins TRBV20-1 to TRBJ2-3; maybe TRBD2 (7 bases). The V gene's germline CDR1 is DFQATT and CDR2 SNEGSKA (reference sequence). Deletions cut 6 bases from V and 5 bases from J, with 18 bases between. The CDR3 consists of 14 residues. As DNA, the CDR3 is TGCAGTGCCGGAAGGGGGAGGGGCATAGATACGCAGTATTTT. Its protein product is CSAGRGRGIDTQYF.

This clonotype rates as medium-sized. The junction departs from the called germline gene at one end, perhaps through a read error. J is TRBJ2-1 and V is TRBV12-3 or TRBV12-4; D possibly corresponds to TRBD2 (6 bases). The CDR3 length is 14 residues. CDR3 protein: CASTLGGSRDESIF. The CDR3 DNA is TGTGCCAGCACCCTTGGGGGATCGCGGGACGAGAGCATCTTC.

Turning to this clonotype: A much more abundant neighbour one base away suggests this may be a read error. CDR3 nucleotides: TGCAGCGTTGCACTATCGGGGGCTACCTCTGGGGCCAACGTCCTGACTTTC. This sequence encodes CSVALSGATSGANVLTF. The chain employs TRBV29-1 and TRBJ2-6, with D possibly being TRBD1 or TRBD2 (6 bases each). V was shortened by 4 bases and J by 0 bases, with 16 bases between the two germline ends. CDR3 length: 17 residues. Germline V gene data show CDR1 as SQVTM and CDR2 as ANQGSEA.

The DNA of the CDR3 is TGCAGTGCCAGTAGCCCCACAAGGGCGGCCGAAGCTTTCTTT. Translated, it gives CSASSPTRAAEAFF. The V and J genes are TRBV20-1 and TRBJ1-1; D unclear. V shed 6 bases and J shed 8 bases, with 22 bases lying between them. The CDR3 totals 14 residues. CDR1 is DFQATT, CDR2 SNEGSKA, per germline (reference sequence).

This clonotype has at least ten counts. The V gene is TRBV18, the J gene TRBJ1-3; D unresolved. Germline V CDR1 and CDR2: KGHSH, LQKENI. The V and J ends lost 3 bases and 6 bases respectively, with 15 bases between them. This CDR3 comprises 15 residues. The CDR3 protein is CASSPGRGALNTIYF. For the CDR3, the DNA is TGTGCCAGCTCACCGGGTCGGGGTGCCCTAAACACCATATATTTT.

This clonotype was counted ten times or more. The V call is TRBV13, the J call TRBJ2-3, with D perhaps TRBD2 (5 bases). The germline CDR1 and CDR2 sequences are PRHDT and FYEKMQ (reference sequence). The CDR3 covers 16 residues. Trimming shortened V by 1 base and J by 1 base, and 12 bases separated the two germline ends. CDR3 region: CASSLEGELRTDTQYF. Written as DNA, the CDR3 is TGTGCCAGCAGCTTAGAGGGAGAGCTTCGCACAGATACGCAGTATTTT.